These 30 T cell receptor beta chains were all obtained from the same sample, sequenced in a study of T cells in Graves' hyperthyroidism and ophthalmopathy. It was RNA transcripts that yielded the amplified TCR beta CDR3 regions. Primed by the HTBI set, a first-round RT-PCR was run on the TCR CDR3. Each CDR3 protein gets one entry after TCRdb re-called the multiplex PCR reads with MiXCR. The sample has about 760,000 distinct CDR3 sequences; around a third are singletons. The specimen was blood. The receptor source for this set is a woman aged 40 to 50 with Graves' hyperthyroidism.

CDR3 amino acids: CASSQDGRQETQYF. DNA of the CDR3: TGTGCCAGCAGCCAAGACGGGAGGCAAGAGACCCAGTACTTC. The chain links TRBV2 to TRBJ2-5; TRBD2 matches at 7 bases. Germline V CDR1 and CDR2: SNHLY, FYNNEI. CDR3 length: 14 residues. J was trimmed by 2 bases and V by 6 bases; bases with no gene match: 6.

This chain connects TRBV11-2 to TRBJ2-7, with 7 bases that match TRBD1. The V gene's germline CDR1 is SGHAT and CDR2 FQNNGV. V lost 11 bases, J lost 6 bases, and 13 bases stayed unmatched. This CDR3 is built from 13 residues. CDR3 nucleotide sequence: TGTGCCTGTAAGAGACAGGGACGTGGCGAGCAGTACTTC. Amino acids: CACKRQGRGEQYF.

The chain links TRBV5-6 to TRBJ1-3, with TRBD1 matching 8 bases. Trimming took 4 bases from V and 4 from J; bases not matched to a gene: 7. The CDR3 totals 15 residues. Germline V lookup: CDR1 SGHDT, CDR2 YYEEEE. CDR3 nucleotides: TGTGCCAGCAGCCACGGAAGGACAGGGGGAAACACCATATATTTT. As protein: CASSHGRTGGNTIYF.

This clonotype was observed many times. This sequence joins TRBV9 and TRBJ2-6; D uncertain. The V and J ends lost 1 base and 0 bases respectively, with 11 bases between them. The V gene's germline CDR1 is SGDLS and CDR2 YYNGEE. The CDR3 is 17 amino acids. CDR3 in amino acids: CASSVSPGHSGANVLTF. The CDR3 DNA reads as TGTGCCAGCAGCGTATCGCCCGGGCACTCTGGGGCCAACGTCCTGACTTTC.

This clonotype was counted between two and nine times. V usage is TRBV20-1 and J usage is TRBJ1-1; D unresolved. The CDR3 sequence is 16 residues long. V gave up 1 base and J gave up 11 bases, with 26 bases separating them. Germline CDR1 and CDR2: DFQATT and SNEGSKA (reference sequence). This chain's CDR3 is CSARAGWTEDPRLAFF. The CDR3 bases are TGCAGTGCTAGAGCCGGGTGGACGGAGGATCCCCGGCTTGCTTTCTTT.

V gene TRBV7-6 combines with J gene TRBJ2-3; D not resolved. The CDR3 spans 12 residues. Deletions cut 2 bases from V and 5 bases from J, with 5 bases between. Germline CDR1 SGHVS, CDR2 FNYEAQ. Here the CDR3 reads CASSLPQDTQYF. CDR3 coding DNA: TGTGCCAGCAGCTTACCTCAAGATACGCAGTATTTT.

The V and J genes are TRBV6-6 and TRBJ2-2; D unresolved. The CDR3 runs 12 residues. Trimming removed 8 bases from V and 6 bases from J, with 10 bases in between. In germline, CDR1 is MNHNY, CDR2 SVGAGI (reference sequence). CDR3 coding DNA: TGTGCCAGCGCTTGGGTCCCCGGGGAGCTGTTTTTT. It codes for CASAWVPGELFF.

This rearrangement joins TRBV19 to TRBJ1-3; D call uncertain. Trimming took 3 bases from V and 3 from J, leaving 9 bases between them. The CDR3 length is 14 residues. CDR1 and CDR2 from the germline V gene are LNHDA and SQIVND (reference sequence). The CDR3 coding sequence is TGTGCCAGTAGTATTTGGTCCTTTGGAAACACCATATATTTT. It specifies CASSIWSFGNTIYF.

This clonotype was detected many times. The chain links TRBV10-3 to TRBJ1-2, with D perhaps TRBD1 (5 bases). V shed 3 bases and J shed 1 base, with 18 bases lying between them. The CDR3 runs 17 residues. The germline V gene has CDR1 ENHRY and CDR2 SYGVKD. CDR3 sequence reads: CAISDLGPRDLNYGYTF. The DNA for the CDR3 is TGTGCCATCAGTGATTTAGGACCAAGGGACCTTAACTATGGCTACACCTTC.

The chain employs TRBV25-1 and TRBJ1-1; the D is unclear. Looked up from germline, CDR1 is MGHDK and CDR2 is SYGVNS. This CDR3 has 18 residues. V lost 5 bases to trimming and J lost 0 bases, with 22 bases between them. CDR3 loop: CASSYSWSGPTMNTEAFF. CDR3 nucleotide sequence: TGTGCCAGCAGTTACTCGTGGAGCGGACCGACCATGAACACTGAAGCTTTCTTT.

This clonotype showed up many times. The junction shows a germline mismatch at one end, possibly a read error. The chain couples TRBV5-1 to TRBJ1-1; D remains unclear. Per germline, CDR1 SGHRS and CDR2 YFSETQ. CDR3 length: 13 residues. CDR3 DNA sequence: TGTGCCAGTAGAGCGGCTATGAACACTGAAGCTTTCTTT. As protein: CASRAAMNTEAFF.

This clonotype was found many times. The gene calls are TRBV25-1 and TRBJ1-6; perhaps TRBD1 as D (6 bases). CDR1 and CDR2 (germline): MGHDK, SYGVNS. The CDR3 spans 14 residues. The V and J ends lost 4 bases and 10 bases respectively, with 14 bases between them. CDR3 DNA: TGTGCCAGCAGTGGGGGACAACAGGCATCACCCCTCCACTTT. It specifies CASSGGQQASPLHF.

On this clonotype itself: A much larger clone lies one base from this, so it may be a read error. V usage is TRBV6-2 or TRBV6-3 and J usage is TRBJ1-1; D gene unclear. Per germline, CDR1 MNHEY and CDR2 SVGEGT. This CDR3 region has 13 residues. V gave up 0 bases and J gave up 6 bases, with 8 bases separating them. CDR3 amino acids: CASSYSRSAEAFF. The CDR3 DNA reads TGTGCCAGCAGTTACTCAAGGTCCGCTGAAGCTTTCTTT.

The V and J genes are TRBV4-3 and TRBJ1-6; 8 bases map to TRBD1. V lost 0 bases and J lost 8; bases outside the gene matches: 6. Germline V gene lookup returns CDR1 LGHNA and CDR2 YSLEER. The length of the CDR3 is 16 residues. The CDR3 is CASSQDQGAGDSPLHF. The CDR3 coding sequence is TGCGCCAGCAGCCAAGATCAGGGGGCAGGGGATTCACCCCTCCACTTT.

This clonotype was observed a few times. The V call is TRBV7-9, the J call TRBJ2-6; D gene ambiguous. Germline V gene sequence: CDR1 SEHNR, CDR2 FQNEAQ (reference sequence). CDR3 length: 11 residues. The V and J ends lost 1 base and 12 bases respectively, with 4 bases between them. For the CDR3, the DNA is TGTGCCAGCAGCTTAGGACTCGTCCTGACTTTC. Translated, it gives CASSLGLVLTF.

The rearrangement joins TRBV19 to TRBJ2-7, with 7 bases matching TRBD2. The CDR3 runs to 16 residues. Trimming at V came to 5 bases and at J to 3 bases, leaving 13 bases not matched to a gene. In germline, CDR1 is LNHDA, CDR2 SQIVND (reference sequence). The CDR3 nucleotides read TGTGCCAGTAGTCCACGGCTCGCGGGGGACCTCTACGAGCAGTACTTC. Protein sequence: CASSPRLAGDLYEQYF.

In its sample, this clonotype was seen a few times. This rearrangement joins TRBV2 to TRBJ1-1; D is possibly TRBD1 (5 bases). With 9 bases removed from V and 0 bases from J, the gap between germline ends came to 11 bases. CDR3 size: 13 residues. Germline V gives CDR1 SNHLY, CDR2 FYNNEI. The CDR3 reads CARSRGLNTEAFF. CDR3 DNA sequence: TGTGCCAGAAGCCGGGGCTTGAACACTGAAGCTTTCTTT.

This clonotype was detected many times. The rearrangement links TRBV5-5 to TRBJ1-2; no clear D. V was cut by 0 bases and J by 2 bases, with 11 bases left in between. This CDR3 is built from 15 residues. In germline, CDR1 is SGHKS, CDR2 YYEKEE (reference sequence). DNA for the CDR3: TGTGCCAGCAGCTTGGGTCCGAACTTAAACTATGGCTACACCTTC. As protein: CASSLGPNLNYGYTF.

This clonotype has more than one count but fewer than ten. V is TRBV20-1 and J is TRBJ2-5; possibly TRBD2 for D (6 bases). With 0 bases removed from V and 3 bases from J, the gap between germline ends came to 11 bases. The CDR3 loop spans 14 amino acids. The germline CDR1 and CDR2 sequences are DFQATT and SNEGSKA (reference sequence). The chain's CDR3 is CSARDVAGKETQYF. DNA of the CDR3: TGCAGTGCTAGAGATGTCGCGGGGAAAGAGACCCAGTACTTC.

This clonotype was picked up a small number of times. This chain joins TRBV7-2 and TRBJ1-4, with a weak D call TRBD1 (5 bases). V gave up 5 bases and J gave up 8 bases, with 21 bases separating them. CDR3 length: 16 residues. Germline V lookup: CDR1 SGHTA, CDR2 FQGNSA. CDR3: CASSRDTPGLPEKLFF. The CDR3 region has the DNA TGTGCCAGCAGCCGAGATACGCCGGGACTTCCCGAAAAACTGTTTTTT.

This chain uses TRBV12-5 with TRBJ2-7; 7 bases are shared with TRBD2. The CDR3 runs 12 residues. CDR1 LGHNT and CDR2 FRNRAP come from the germline V gene. After removal of 4 bases from V and 3 bases from J, the junction contained 0 bases not matched to a gene. CDR3 DNA sequence: TGTGCTAGTGGTTGGGGGGGCTACGAGCAGTACTTC. It encodes CASGWGGYEQYF.

This clonotype came up many times. The chain links TRBV14 to TRBJ2-7, with D hard to call. This CDR3 comprises 13 residues. V was cut by 2 bases and J by 5 bases, with 10 bases left in between. CDR1 and CDR2 from the germline V gene are SGHDN and FVKESK. CDR3 sequence (DNA): TGTGCCAGCAGCCAAAAAATTCCGAACGAGCAGTACTTC. Translating it yields CASSQKIPNEQYF.

The chain has TRBV5-6 and TRBJ2-7; the D call may be TRBD1 or TRBD2 (5 bases each). This CDR3 comprises 12 residues. The V end lost 4 bases, the J end lost 6 bases, and 11 bases lay between the germline ends. Looked up from germline, CDR1 is SGHDT and CDR2 is YYEEEE. The CDR3 sequence: CASSRLGGEQYF. The CDR3 DNA reads as TGTGCCAGCAGCCGGCTTGGGGGCGAGCAGTACTTC.

This chain links TRBV11-2 with TRBJ2-5; 8 bases align to TRBD2. This CDR3 is 15 amino acids long. Germline V CDR1 and CDR2: SGHAT, FQNNGV. The V gene end was trimmed by 5 bases and the J gene end by 2 bases; junction bases not matched to a gene: 7. The chain's CDR3 is CASSPHAGGQETQYF. CDR3 nucleotide sequence: TGTGCCAGCAGCCCTCACGCGGGGGGACAAGAGACCCAGTACTTC.

This clonotype was detected ten times or more. CDR3: CSVLPDSLETQYF. CDR3 DNA sequence: TGCAGCGTTCTACCAGACAGTTTAGAGACCCAGTACTTC. This chain uses TRBV29-1 with TRBJ2-5, with D perhaps TRBD1 (5 bases). The CDR3 spans 13 residues. From germline, CDR1 is SQVTM and CDR2 ANQGSEA. Trimming cost V 5 bases and J 4 bases, with 14 bases left between them. The whole variable domain, filled in from reference TRBV29-1 and TRBJ2-5, reads SAVISQKPSRDICQRGTSLTIQCQVDSQVTMMFWYRQQPGQSLTLIATANQGSEATYESGFVIDKFPISRPNLTFSTLTVSNMSPEDSSIYLCSVLPDSLETQYFGPGTRLLVL.

This clonotype was counted at least ten times. This chain joins TRBV12-3 or TRBV12-4 and TRBJ1-6, with 8 bases matching TRBD1. The CDR3 is 15 residues long. Losses at the gene ends were 2 bases for V and 5 bases for J; bases not matched to a gene: 2. As DNA, the CDR3 is TGTGCCAGCAGTTTAAGACAGGGGAATAATTCACCCCTCCACTTT. Protein product: CASSLRQGNNSPLHF.

This clonotype showed up just a few times. The V and J genes are TRBV13 and TRBJ1-1; D call uncertain. Germline V gene data show CDR1 as PRHDT and CDR2 as FYEKMQ (reference sequence). The CDR3 is made up of 14 amino acids. V lost 4 bases to trimming and J lost 0 bases, with 9 bases between them. The chain's CDR3 is CASSSNELNTEAFF. DNA for the CDR3: TGTGCCAGCAGCTCGAATGAGTTGAACACTGAAGCTTTCTTT.

Ten or more counts support this clonotype. The chain combines TRBV7-2 with TRBJ1-2; TRBD1 matches at 8 bases. This CDR3 spans 13 amino acids. Germline values: CDR1 SGHTA, CDR2 FQGNSA. The trim removed 6 bases at V and 5 bases at J, leaving 5 bases unmatched. CDR3 bases: TGTGCCAGCAGTGACACAGGGGGGTATGGCTACACCTTC. This translates into CASSDTGGYGYTF.

This clonotype was observed at least ten times. The genes are TRBV24-1 and TRBJ1-2; 10 bases are a match to TRBD1. Germline CDR1 and CDR2: KGHDR and SFDVKD. Unmatched junction bases numbered 3, after V lost 4 bases and J lost 2 bases. The CDR3 extends over 15 amino acids. The CDR3 DNA reads as TGTGCCACCAGTGACCCGGGACAGGGGAACTATGGCTACACCTTC. Its translation: CATSDPGQGNYGYTF.

This clonotype was counted at least ten times. The chain uses TRBV19 and TRBJ1-2; D remains ambiguous. The CDR3 totals 11 residues. In germline, CDR1 is LNHDA, CDR2 SQIVND (reference sequence). Trimming took off 7 bases at V and 5 bases at J, with 8 bases between the two ends. The CDR3 DNA is TGTGCCAGTAACCCCTTTTATGGCTACACCTTC. Translated: CASNPFYGYTF.